A single TCR beta chain is shown here with its context. TCRdb redid the calling of the 5' RACE reads with MiXCR, one entry per CDR3 protein. This table holds about 450,000 distinct CDR3 sequences, about 25% found once. CDR3 length: 13 residues. Trimming took off 2 bases at V and 2 bases at J, with 7 bases between the two ends. Looked up from germline, CDR1 is SGHDN and CDR2 is FVKESK. The sample is drawn from a study of T-cell memory formation after mild COVID-19. The rearrangement joins TRBV14 to TRBJ2-7; D is unresolved. The clonotype was recovered from an adult woman who had mild COVID-19 (a few samples of this study predate the infection). Cell type and time point are not known. The sequencing input was PBMCs or a T cell subset sorted from them (not recorded which). CDR3 protein: CASSQSPPYEQYF. CDR3 in DNA: TGTGCCAGCAGCCAAAGCCCCCCCTACGAGCAGTACTTC.